Listed below are T cell receptor beta chains from one sample, sequenced in a study of T cell changes during pregnancy in multiple sclerosis. Clones were sequenced by immunoSEQ multiplex PCR, and TCRdb holds only the in-frame ones, with some missing. The sample includes more than 80,000 clones, over 80% of them seen just once. Sequenced material: PBMCs, taken in the first trimester of pregnancy. The receptors were gathered from a female donor in good health, serving as a control in a pregnancy study. Some clones in this sample may be carry-over from other donors' samples. The CDR3 runs from the conserved cysteine through the conserved F or W.

V: TRBV5-1
CDR3: CASSETSSYNEQFF

V: TRBV6-4
CDR3: CASSESGGATDTQYF

V: TRBV9
CDR3: CASSADRGTEQYF

V: TRBV13
CDR3: CASSPTLAEGTQYF

V: TRBV15
CDR3: CATSRDAQEGGNEQFF

V: TRBV6-1
CDR3: CASSRTRADTQYF

V: TRBV13
CDR3: CASSTRGTVPTYYGYTF

V: TRBV2
CDR3: CASSAQNQPQHF

V: TRBV19
CDR3: CATEPLTGAFTGELFF

V: TRBV19
CDR3: CASSRAGSGANVLTF

V: TRBV6-5
CDR3: CASSYSGTGSYEQYF

V: TRBV5-6
CDR3: CASSLVQLNTEAFF

V: TRBV9
CDR3: CASSVVFSGELFF

V: TRBV5-1
CDR3: CASSNRGAREQFF

V: TRBV6-5
CDR3: CASSYTGLGTEAFF

V: TRBV5-4
CDR3: CASSLGGLAGGETQYF

V: TRBV6-4
CDR3: CASSEQDNSPLHF

V: TRBV6-5
CDR3: CASTQGTEAFF

V: TRBV2
CDR3: CASRGTSGALEQYF

V: TRBV4-3
CDR3: CASSQERARQYNEQFF

V: TRBV6-6
CDR3: CASRLGYEQFF

V: TRBV6-1
CDR3: CASSEIGGDQETQYF

V: TRBV6-5
CDR3: CASSSQLVTGELFF

V: TRBV5-1
CDR3: CASRTGTNNSPLHF

V: TRBV4-2
CDR3: CASSQEDGEELHEQYF

V: TRBV2
CDR3: CASTSRESNQPQHF

V: TRBV28
CDR3: CASSPGTSLSYNEQFF

V: TRBV7-9
CDR3: CASSHNSYEQYF

V: TRBV19
CDR3: CASSIRRDRNYQPQHF

V: TRBV10-3
CDR3: CAISEGLAGAGQETQYF

V: TRBV29-1
CDR3: CSVAEGSYNEQFF

V: TRBV4-3
CDR3: CASSQDPAGYTEAFF

V: TRBV16
CDR3: CASSQGGLAGGLETQYF

V: TRBV30
CDR3: CAWSLQGWDNYGYTF

V: TRBV7-3
CDR3: CASSSIGYRATGELFF

V: TRBV7-8
CDR3: CASSSRGGQGKFGEQYF

V: TRBV29-1
CDR3: CSLELRTELEAFF

V: TRBV4-2
CDR3: CASSQSPSDTEAFF